The rows below give T cell receptor beta chains drawn from one sample of a study of cytomegalovirus exposure and HLA in healthy donors. Clones were read by immunoSEQ multiplex PCR, and TCRdb kept only the in-frame ones, dropping some. The table lists tens of thousands of clones, 96% of them singletons, with under 1.5% in the top ten. The sequenced sample consisted of PBMCs. The receptors derive from a woman between 18 and 30 years old in good health and CMV-seronegative. Each CDR3 is given with its conserved first and last residue. D genes are given only for firm matches. Clone size is given for some rows only: seen once, a few or many times, or a class if the clone is expanded.

size: NA
D: NA
J: TRBJ1-5
V: TRBV28
CDR3: CASSLGAGVSGNQPQHF
DNA: TGTGCCAGCAGTTTAGGCGCCGGTGTCAGCGGCAATCAGCCCCAGCATTTT

size: NA
D: NA
J: TRBJ2-7
V: TRBV27
CDR3: CASSHSLGARAYEQYF
DNA: TGTGCCAGCAGCCATAGTCTGGGGGCGAGGGCCTACGAGCAGTACTTC

size: NA
D: NA
J: TRBJ2-7
V: TRBV21-1
CDR3: CASSTPGRGDSYEQYF
DNA: TGTGCCAGCAGCACCCCCGGACGGGGGGACTCCTACGAGCAGTACTTC

size: NA
D: TRBD1
J: TRBJ2-5
V: TRBV28
CDR3: CASSQQGARVETQYF
DNA: TGTGCCAGCAGCCAACAGGGGGCCAGGGTAGAGACCCAGTACTTC

size: NA
D: NA
J: TRBJ2-2
V: TRBV5-4
CDR3: CASSLVRGNTGELFF
DNA: TGTGCCAGCAGCTTGGTCAGGGGGAACACCGGGGAGCTGTTTTTT

size: NA
D: TRBD2
J: TRBJ2-5
V: TRBV18
CDR3: CASSPASGGETQYF
DNA: TGTGCCAGCTCACCGGCTAGCGGGGGAGAGACCCAGTACTTC

size: NA
D: NA
J: TRBJ1-3
V: TRBV19
CDR3: CASRATAFSGNTIYF
DNA: TGTGCCAGTAGGGCGACAGCCTTCTCTGGAAACACCATATATTTT

size: NA
D: NA
J: TRBJ2-2
V: TRBV7-3
CDR3: CASTPAPSRSTGELFF
DNA: TGTGCCAGCACCCCAGCCCCTAGCAGGTCCACCGGGGAGCTGTTTTTT

size: NA
D: TRBD2
J: TRBJ2-5
V: TRBV7-9
CDR3: CASSTGTSIETQYF
DNA: TGTGCCAGCAGTACCGGGACTAGCATCGAGACCCAGTACTTC

size: NA
D: NA
J: TRBJ2-5
V: TRBV4-3
CDR3: CARSQETQYF
DNA: TGCGCCAGGAGCCAAGAGACCCAGTACTTC

size: NA
D: NA
J: TRBJ2-3
V: TRBV6-1
CDR3: CASSEGTSTDTQYF
DNA: TGTGCCAGCAGTGAAGGGACTAGCACAGATACGCAGTATTTT

size: NA
D: NA
J: TRBJ2-2
V: TRBV19
CDR3: CASSIYSGAPGELFF
DNA: TGTGCCAGTAGTATATATAGCGGAGCTCCCGGGGAGCTGTTTTTT

size: NA
D: NA
J: TRBJ1-2
V: TRBV7-8
CDR3: CASSEDSAYGYTF
DNA: TGTGCCAGCAGCGAGGACAGCGCGTATGGCTACACCTTC

size: few
D: NA
J: TRBJ2-1
V: TRBV6-4
CDR3: CASSDSHSYGEQFF
DNA: TGTGCCAGCAGTGACTCCCACAGTTATGGTGAGCAGTTCTTC

size: NA
D: NA
J: TRBJ2-7
V: TRBV7-9
CDR3: CASSLESYEQYF
DNA: TGTGCCAGCAGCTTGGAGTCCTACGAGCAGTACTTC